A single sample gave rise to the 9 T cell receptor beta chains below, sequenced in a study of CD8 T cells in Susac syndrome. Reverse transcription used roughly 0.45 to 1 ug RNA and random hexamers. TCRdb itself ran the immunoSEQ multiplex PCR reads through MiXCR, one entry per CDR3 protein. Of about 180,000 distinct CDR3 sequences listed, approximately 94% are singletons. The sequenced sample was CD4+ T cells from PBMCs. Receptors were obtained from a human donor with multiple sclerosis.

The chain uses TRBV15 and TRBJ2-7; 9 positions agree with TRBD1. The germline CDR1 and CDR2 sequences are LNHNV and YYDKDF (reference sequence). CDR3 length equals 15 residues. Germline trimming cut 5 bases from V and 5 bases from J; bases unmatched to any gene: 10. CDR3 sequence: CATSDLRDRDDEQYF. Here the CDR3 DNA reads TGTGCCACCAGCGACTTGCGGGACAGGGACGACGAGCAGTACTTC. Supplemented by reference TRBV15 and TRBJ2-7, the full variable domain reads DAMVIQNPRYQVTQFGKPVTLSCSQTLNHNVMYWYQQKSSQAPKLLFHYYDKDFNNEADTPDNFQSRRPNTSFCFLDIRSPGLGDTAMYLCATSDLRDRDDEQYFGPGTRLTVT.

The chain carries TRBV11-2 and TRBJ2-4, with 9 bases fitting TRBD1. CDR3 length: 15 amino acids. Germline V lookup: CDR1 SGHAT, CDR2 FQNNGV. V shed 5 bases, J shed 9 bases, and the junction held 11 bases outside the gene matches. The CDR3, as DNA: TGTGCCAGCAGCCCTGAACAGGGGGCGTTGGCCATTCAGTACTTC. Protein product: CASSPEQGALAIQYF.

The chain joins TRBV4-3 to TRBJ1-5, with D tentatively TRBD1 (5 bases). V lost 4 bases, J lost 0 bases, and 10 bases lay in between. This CDR3 is built from 15 residues. In germline, CDR1 is LGHNA, CDR2 YSLEER. Here the CDR3 reads CASSRQRGSNQPQHF. The CDR3 nucleotides are TGCGCCAGCAGCCGCCAAAGGGGTAGCAATCAGCCCCAGCATTTT.

The chain uses TRBV7-9 and TRBJ2-7; D unclear. This CDR3 is 15 amino acids long. Germline CDR1 is SEHNR and CDR2 is FQNEAQ (reference sequence). The germline V and J ends were trimmed by 1 base and 2 bases, with 12 bases remaining between them. The CDR3 sequence: CASSLVVGIPYEQYF. The CDR3 DNA is TGTGCCAGCAGCTTAGTAGTAGGGATTCCCTACGAGCAGTACTTC.

The genes are TRBV6-2 or TRBV6-3 and TRBJ2-7; 9 positions agree with TRBD2. Germline V gene lookup returns CDR1 MNHEY and CDR2 SVGEGT. V trimming: 8 bases; J trimming: 4 bases; junction bases outside the gene matches: 9. This CDR3 comprises 14 residues. The CDR3 DNA follows: TGTGCCAGCCGAAAAGCGGGGGGCAGGTACGAGCAGTACTTC. Amino acids: CASRKAGGRYEQYF.

This sequence joins TRBV7-2 and TRBJ1-5; tentatively, D is TRBD1 (6 bases). Germline assignment: CDR1 SGHTA and CDR2 FQGNSA. Trimming left V 0 bases short and J 7 bases short, with 7 bases between. The CDR3 consists of 13 residues. CDR3 DNA sequence: TGTGCCAGCAGCTTAGCGGGGGCGCAGCCCCAGCATTTT. Protein sequence: CASSLAGAQPQHF. The full variable domain, with the rest looked up from reference TRBV7-2 and TRBJ1-5, is GAGVSQSPSNKVTEKGKDVELRCDPISGHTALYWYRQSLGQGLEFLIYFQGNSAPDKSGLPSDRFSAERTGGSVSTLTIQRTQQEDSAVYLCASSLAGAQPQHFGDGTRLSIL.

The chain has TRBV28 and TRBJ1-2; D might be TRBD1 (6 bases). The germline V gene encodes CDR1 MDHEN and CDR2 SYDVKM. The V gene lost 1 base and the J gene lost 4 bases, with 13 bases spanning the gap. The CDR3 runs 15 residues. The CDR3 reads CASSLYRVGVYGYTF. The CDR3 nucleotides read TGTGCCAGCAGTTTATACAGGGTAGGAGTCTATGGCTACACCTTC.

V and J are TRBV29-1 and TRBJ2-1; TRBD2 might be the D (6 bases). With 7 bases removed from V and 8 bases from J, the gap between germline ends came to 18 bases. Germline V CDR1 and CDR2: SQVTM, ANQGSEA. This CDR3 region has 13 residues. CDR3 in DNA: TGCAGCGGCGGCCAAGTCGGGAGCGATGAGCAGTTCTTC. The encoded protein is CSGGQVGSDEQFF.

The chain couples TRBV30 to TRBJ1-3; D gene ambiguous. Trimming took 0 bases from V and 4 from J, leaving 7 bases between them. CDR1 and CDR2 from the germline V gene are GTSNPN and SVGIG (reference sequence). This CDR3 contains 13 residues. The CDR3 DNA reads as TGTGCCTGGAGTGTACCTAACGGAAACACCATATATTTT. It specifies CAWSVPNGNTIYF. Drawing the rest from reference TRBV30 and TRBJ1-3, the complete variable domain is SQTIHQWPATLVQPVGSPLSLECTVEGTSNPNLYWYRQAAGRGLQLLFYSVGIGQISSEVPQNLSASRPQDRQFILSSKKLLLSDSGFYLCAWSVPNGNTIYFGEGSWLTVV.